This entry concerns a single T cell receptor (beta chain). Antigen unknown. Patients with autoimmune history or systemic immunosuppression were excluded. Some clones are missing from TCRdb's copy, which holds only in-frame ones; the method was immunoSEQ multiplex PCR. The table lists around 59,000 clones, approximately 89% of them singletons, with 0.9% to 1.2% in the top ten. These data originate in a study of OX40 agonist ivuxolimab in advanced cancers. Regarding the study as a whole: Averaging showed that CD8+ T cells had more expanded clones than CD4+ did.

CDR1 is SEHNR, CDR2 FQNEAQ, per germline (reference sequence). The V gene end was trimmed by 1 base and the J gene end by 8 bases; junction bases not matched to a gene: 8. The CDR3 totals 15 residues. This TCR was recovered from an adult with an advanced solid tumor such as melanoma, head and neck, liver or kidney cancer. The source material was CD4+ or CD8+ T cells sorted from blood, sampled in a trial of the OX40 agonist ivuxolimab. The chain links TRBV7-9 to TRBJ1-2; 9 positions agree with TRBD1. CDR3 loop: CASSLEGTGSQGYTF. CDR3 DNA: TGTGCCAGCAGCTTAGAAGGGACAGGGTCTCAGGGCTACACCTTC.